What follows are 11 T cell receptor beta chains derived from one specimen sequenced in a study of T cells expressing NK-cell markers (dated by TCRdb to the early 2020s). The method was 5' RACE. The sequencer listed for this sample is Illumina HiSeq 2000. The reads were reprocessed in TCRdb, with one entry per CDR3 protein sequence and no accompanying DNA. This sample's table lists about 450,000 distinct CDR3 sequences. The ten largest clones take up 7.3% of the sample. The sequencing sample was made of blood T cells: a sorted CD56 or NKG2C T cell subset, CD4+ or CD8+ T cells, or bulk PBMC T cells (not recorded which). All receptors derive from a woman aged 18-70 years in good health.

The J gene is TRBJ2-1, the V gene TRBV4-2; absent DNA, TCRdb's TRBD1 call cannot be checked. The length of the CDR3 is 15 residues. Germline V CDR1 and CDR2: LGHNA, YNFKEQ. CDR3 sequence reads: CASSQDLGLPGEQFF.

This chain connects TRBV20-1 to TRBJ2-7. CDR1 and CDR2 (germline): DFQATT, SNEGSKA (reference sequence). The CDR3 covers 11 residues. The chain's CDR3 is CSASGPYEQYF.

CDR3 sequence reads: CAIMGEETQYF. The chain recombines TRBV10-3 with TRBJ2-5; there is no DNA to check the TCRdb D call of TRBD1. The CDR3 is 11 amino acids. Germline CDR1 is ENHRY and CDR2 is SYGVKD.

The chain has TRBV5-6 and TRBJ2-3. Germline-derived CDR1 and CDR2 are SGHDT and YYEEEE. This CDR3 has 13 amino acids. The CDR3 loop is CASSLWATDTQYF.

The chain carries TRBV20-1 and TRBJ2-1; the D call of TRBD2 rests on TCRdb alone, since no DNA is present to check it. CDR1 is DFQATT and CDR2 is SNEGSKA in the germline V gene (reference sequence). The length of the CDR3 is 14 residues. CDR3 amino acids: CSALSGSSYNEQFF.

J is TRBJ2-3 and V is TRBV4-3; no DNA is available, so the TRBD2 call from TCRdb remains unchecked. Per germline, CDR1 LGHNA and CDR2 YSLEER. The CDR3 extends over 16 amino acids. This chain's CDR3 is CASSQLSGGSTDTQYF.

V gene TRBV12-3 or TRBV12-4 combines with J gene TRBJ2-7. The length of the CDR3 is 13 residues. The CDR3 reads CASSVRRTYEQYF.

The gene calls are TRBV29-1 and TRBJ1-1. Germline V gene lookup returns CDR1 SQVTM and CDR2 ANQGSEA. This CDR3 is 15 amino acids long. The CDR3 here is CSVEIRSVTNTEAFF.

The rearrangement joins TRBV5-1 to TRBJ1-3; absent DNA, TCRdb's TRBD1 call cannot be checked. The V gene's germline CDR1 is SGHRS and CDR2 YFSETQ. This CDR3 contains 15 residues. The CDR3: CASSSDTGVGNTIYF. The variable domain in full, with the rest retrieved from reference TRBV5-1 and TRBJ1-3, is KAGVTQTPRYLIKTRGQQVTLSCSPISGHRSVSWYQQTPGQGLQFLFEYFSETQRNKGNFPGRFSGRQFSNSRSEMNVSTLELGDSALYLCASSSDTGVGNTIYFGEGSWLTVV.

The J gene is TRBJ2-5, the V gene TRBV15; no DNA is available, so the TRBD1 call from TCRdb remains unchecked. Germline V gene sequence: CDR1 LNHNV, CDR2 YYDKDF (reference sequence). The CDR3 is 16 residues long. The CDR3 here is CATSLPFGGERKTQYF.

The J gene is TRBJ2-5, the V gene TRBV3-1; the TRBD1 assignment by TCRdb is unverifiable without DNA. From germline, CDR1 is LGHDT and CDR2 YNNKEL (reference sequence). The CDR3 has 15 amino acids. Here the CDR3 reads CASSPQWANQETQYF.